This T cell receptor (beta chain) was identified during a study of PD-L1 blockade in urothelial cancer. Study information: Blood underwent analysis 3 weeks (second dose) and 6 weeks after treatment began. Peripheral blood specimens exhibited a median yield of about 140,000 T cells.

Trimming removed 0 bases at V and 0 bases at J, with 7 bases between. This CDR3 spans 15 amino acids. CDR1 is SGDLS, CDR2 YYNGEE, per germline. Noted time point: pretreatment peripheral blood. All patients handed over anywhere from 1 to 8 samples, pretreatment and on-treatment. Synthetic templates analogous to TCR were spiked into all PCRs individually. Some clones are missing from TCRdb's copy, which holds only in-frame ones; the method was immunoSEQ multiplex PCR. The sample includes roughly 130,000 clones, approximately 88% of them seen just once. This sample comprised PBMCs, obtained around atezolizumab (anti-PD-L1) treatment. The chain combines TRBV9 with TRBJ2-1; D is unresolved. The receptor was isolated from a man aged 50-59 years with urothelial cancer. The CDR3 protein is CASSVEAFSYNEQFF. CDR3 nucleotide sequence: TGTGCCAGCAGCGTAGAAGCCTTCTCCTACAATGAGCAGTTCTTC.